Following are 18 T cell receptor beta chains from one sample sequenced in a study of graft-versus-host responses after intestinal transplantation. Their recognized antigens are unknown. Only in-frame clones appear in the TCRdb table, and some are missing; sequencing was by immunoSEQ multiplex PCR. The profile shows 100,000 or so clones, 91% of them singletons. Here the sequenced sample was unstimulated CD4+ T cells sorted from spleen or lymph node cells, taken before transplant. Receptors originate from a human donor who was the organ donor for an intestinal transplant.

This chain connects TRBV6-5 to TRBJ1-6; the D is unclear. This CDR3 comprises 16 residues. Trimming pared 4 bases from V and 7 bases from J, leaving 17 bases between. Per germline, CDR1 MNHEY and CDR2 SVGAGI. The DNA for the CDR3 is TGTGCCAGCAGTTCACAACCGGGTCCTATAAATTCACCCCTCCACTTT. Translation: CASSSQPGPINSPLHF.

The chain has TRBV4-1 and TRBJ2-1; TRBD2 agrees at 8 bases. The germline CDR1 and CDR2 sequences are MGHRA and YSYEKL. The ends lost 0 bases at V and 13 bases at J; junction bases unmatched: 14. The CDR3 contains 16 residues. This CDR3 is CASSQDRARGASLQFF. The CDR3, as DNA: TGCGCCAGCAGCCAAGATCGGGCGCGGGGGGCATCCCTCCAGTTCTTC.

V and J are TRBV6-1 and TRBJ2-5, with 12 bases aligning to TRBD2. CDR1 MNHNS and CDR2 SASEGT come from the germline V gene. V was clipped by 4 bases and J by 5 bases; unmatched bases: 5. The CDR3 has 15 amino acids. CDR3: CASSVGTSGRETQYF. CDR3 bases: TGTGCCAGCAGTGTGGGGACTAGCGGGCGCGAGACCCAGTACTTC.

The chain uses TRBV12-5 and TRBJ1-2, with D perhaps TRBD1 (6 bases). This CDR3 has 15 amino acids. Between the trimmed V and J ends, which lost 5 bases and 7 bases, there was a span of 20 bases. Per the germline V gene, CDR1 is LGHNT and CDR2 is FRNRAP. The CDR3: CASGLTGGELRGYTF. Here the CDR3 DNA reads TGTGCTAGTGGTCTTACGGGGGGCGAACTACGTGGCTACACCTTC.

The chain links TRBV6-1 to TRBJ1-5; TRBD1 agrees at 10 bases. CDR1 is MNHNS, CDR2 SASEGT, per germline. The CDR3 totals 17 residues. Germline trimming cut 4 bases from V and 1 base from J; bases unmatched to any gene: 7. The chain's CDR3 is CASSGDRGGRSNQPQHF. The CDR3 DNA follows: TGTGCCAGCAGTGGGGACAGGGGAGGACGCAGCAATCAGCCCCAGCATTTT.

CDR3 DNA: TGTGCCAGCAGTCCCTCGGGCAGGGCCTATGGCTACACCTTC. Translated, it gives CASSPSGRAYGYTF. The rearrangement joins TRBV7-9 to TRBJ1-2; D might be TRBD1 (5 bases). In germline, CDR1 is SEHNR, CDR2 FQNEAQ (reference sequence). CDR3 length: 14 residues. V was shortened by 6 bases and J by 4 bases, with 15 bases between the two germline ends.

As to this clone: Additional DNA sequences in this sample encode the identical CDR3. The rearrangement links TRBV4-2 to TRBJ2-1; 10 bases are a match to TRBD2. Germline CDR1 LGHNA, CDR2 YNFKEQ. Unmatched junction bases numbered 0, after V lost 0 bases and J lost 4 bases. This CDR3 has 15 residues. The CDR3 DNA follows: TGTGCCAGCAGCCAAGAACTAGCGGGGTACAATGAGCAGTTCTTC. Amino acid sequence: CASSQELAGYNEQFF.

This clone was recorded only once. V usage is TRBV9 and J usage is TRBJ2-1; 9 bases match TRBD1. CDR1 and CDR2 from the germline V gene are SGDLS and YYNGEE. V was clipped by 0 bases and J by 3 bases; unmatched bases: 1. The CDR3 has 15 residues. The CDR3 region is CASSVGDRVYNEQFF. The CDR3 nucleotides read TGTGCCAGCAGCGTAGGGGACAGGGTCTACAATGAGCAGTTCTTC. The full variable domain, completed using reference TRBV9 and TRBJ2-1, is DSGVTQTPKHLITATGQRVTLRCSPRSGDLSVYWYQQSLDQGLQFLIQYYNGEERAKGNILERFSAQQFPDLHSELNLSSLELGDSALYFCASSVGDRVYNEQFFGPGTRLTVL.

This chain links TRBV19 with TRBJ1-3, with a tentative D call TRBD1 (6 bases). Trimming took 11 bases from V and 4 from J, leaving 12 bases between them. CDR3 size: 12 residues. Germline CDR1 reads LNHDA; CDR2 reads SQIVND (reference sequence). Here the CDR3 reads CAAGQPGNTIYF. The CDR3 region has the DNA TGTGCCGCAGGACAGCCCGGAAACACCATATATTTT.

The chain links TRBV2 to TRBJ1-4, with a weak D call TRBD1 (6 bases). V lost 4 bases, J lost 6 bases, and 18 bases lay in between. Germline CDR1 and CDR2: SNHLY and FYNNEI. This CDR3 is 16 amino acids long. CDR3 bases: TGTGCCAGCAGTGGAGGGGGGGCCCGGGGGGATGAAAAACTGTTTTTT. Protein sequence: CASSGGGARGDEKLFF. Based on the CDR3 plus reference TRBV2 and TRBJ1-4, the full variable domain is EPEVTQTPSHQVTQMGQEVILRCVPISNHLYFYWYRQILGQKVEFLVSFYNNEISEKSEIFDDQFSVERPDGSNFTLKIRSTKLEDSAMYFCASSGGGARGDEKLFFGSGTQLSVL.

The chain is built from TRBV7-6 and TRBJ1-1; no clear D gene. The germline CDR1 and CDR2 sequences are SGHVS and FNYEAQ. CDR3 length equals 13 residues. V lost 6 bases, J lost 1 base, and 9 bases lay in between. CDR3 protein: CASSRTPNTEAFF. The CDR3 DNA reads TGTGCCAGCAGTAGGACTCCGAACACTGAAGCTTTCTTT.

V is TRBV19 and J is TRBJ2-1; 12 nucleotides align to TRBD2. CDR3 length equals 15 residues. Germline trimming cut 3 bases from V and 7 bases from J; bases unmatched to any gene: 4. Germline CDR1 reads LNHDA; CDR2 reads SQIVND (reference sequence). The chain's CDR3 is CASSILAGGPNEQFF. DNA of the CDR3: TGTGCCAGTAGTATTCTAGCGGGGGGGCCTAATGAGCAGTTCTTC.

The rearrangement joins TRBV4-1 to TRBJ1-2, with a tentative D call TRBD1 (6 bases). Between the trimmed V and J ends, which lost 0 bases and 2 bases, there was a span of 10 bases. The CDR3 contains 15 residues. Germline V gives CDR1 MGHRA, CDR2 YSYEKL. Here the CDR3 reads CASSQEADRNYGYTF. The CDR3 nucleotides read TGCGCCAGCAGCCAAGAGGCCGACAGGAACTATGGCTACACCTTC.

CDR3 loop: CASSLASGSSGANVLTF. The DNA of the CDR3 is TGCGCCAGCAGCTTGGCTAGCGGGAGCTCTGGGGCCAACGTCCTGACTTTC. The genes are TRBV5-1 and TRBJ2-6, with 10 bases that match TRBD2. V trimming: 0 bases; J trimming: 0 bases; junction bases outside the gene matches: 0. The CDR3 totals 17 residues. The germline V gene encodes CDR1 SGHRS and CDR2 YFSETQ.

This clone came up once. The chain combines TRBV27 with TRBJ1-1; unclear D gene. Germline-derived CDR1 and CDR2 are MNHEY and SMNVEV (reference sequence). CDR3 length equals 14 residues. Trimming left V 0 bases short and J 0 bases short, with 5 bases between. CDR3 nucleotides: TGTGCCAGCAGTTTATCACGGTTGAACACTGAAGCTTTCTTT. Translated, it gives CASSLSRLNTEAFF.

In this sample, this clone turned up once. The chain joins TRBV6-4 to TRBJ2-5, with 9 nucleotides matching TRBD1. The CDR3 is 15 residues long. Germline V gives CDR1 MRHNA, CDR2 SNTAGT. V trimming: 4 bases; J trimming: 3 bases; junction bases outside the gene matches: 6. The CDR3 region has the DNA TGTGCCAGCAGTGGGGGACAGGGAGGGAAAGAGACCCAGTACTTC. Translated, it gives CASSGGQGGKETQYF.

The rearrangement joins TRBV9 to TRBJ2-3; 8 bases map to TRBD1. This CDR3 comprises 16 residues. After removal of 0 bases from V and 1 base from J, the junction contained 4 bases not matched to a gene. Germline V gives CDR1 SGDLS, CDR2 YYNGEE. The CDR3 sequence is CASSVGDRGRTDTQYF. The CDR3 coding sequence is TGTGCCAGCAGCGTAGGTGACAGGGGACGCACAGATACGCAGTATTTT.

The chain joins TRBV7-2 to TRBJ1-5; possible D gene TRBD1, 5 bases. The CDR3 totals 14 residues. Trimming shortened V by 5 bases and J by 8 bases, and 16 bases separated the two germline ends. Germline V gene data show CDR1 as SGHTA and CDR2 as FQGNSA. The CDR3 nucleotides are TGTGCCAGCAGCCCCGCGGGGCCCTTAGAGCCCCAGCATTTT. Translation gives CASSPAGPLEPQHF.